This entry lists 26 T cell receptor beta chains sequenced from one sample in a study of shared clonotypes between healthy human individuals. Using immunoSEQ multiplex PCR, the repertoire was profiled, and TCRdb retains in-frame clones only, with some absent. In the table there are approximately 2,300,000 clones, 80% to 95% of which are singletons. The sequencing sample was made of naive CD4+ T cells from PBMCs. Specified subset: CD45RA+ positively selected. These receptor sequences come from a man younger than 35 in good health. Some clones in this sample may be carry-over from other donors' samples.

The chain carries TRBV28 and TRBJ2-2; no clear D gene. V gave up 3 bases and J gave up 5 bases, with 7 bases separating them. The CDR3 sequence is 13 residues long. Germline lookup yields CDR1 MDHEN and CDR2 SYDVKM. The CDR3 protein is CASSLDATGELFF. CDR3 in DNA: TGTGCCAGCAGTTTGGACGCGACCGGGGAGCTGTTTTTT.

The V gene is TRBV28, the J gene TRBJ1-3; D is possibly TRBD1 (5 bases). Trimming removed 3 bases from V and 4 bases from J, with 13 bases in between. The CDR3 has 15 amino acids. The germline gives CDR1 MDHEN, CDR2 SYDVKM. CDR3 sequence reads: CASSFQLTDGNTIYF. Here the CDR3 DNA reads TGTGCCAGCAGTTTTCAGCTGACAGACGGAAACACCATATATTTT. Complete variable domain (other parts from reference TRBV28 and TRBJ1-3): DVKVTQSSRYLVKRTGEKVFLECVQDMDHENMFWYRQDPGLGLRLIYFSYDVKMKEKGDIPEGYSVSREKKERFSLILESASTNQTSMYLCASSFQLTDGNTIYFGEGSWLTVV.

The chain couples TRBV18 to TRBJ2-7, with D perhaps TRBD1 or TRBD2 (5 bases each). The CDR3 length is 15 residues. In germline, CDR1 is KGHSH, CDR2 LQKENI. The V gene lost 6 bases and the J gene lost 3 bases, with 18 bases spanning the gap. The CDR3 nucleotides are TGTGCCAGCTCCAACGCCGGGACGGGGTACTACGAGCAGTACTTC. Translation gives CASSNAGTGYYEQYF. The full variable domain, its missing parts supplied by reference TRBV18 and TRBJ2-7, is NAGVMQNPRHLVRRRGQEARLRCSPMKGHSHVYWYRQLPEEGLKFMVYLQKENIIDESGMPKERFSAEFPKEGPSILRIQQVVRGDSAAYFCASSNAGTGYYEQYFGPGTRLTVT.

J is TRBJ1-2 and V is TRBV28; D possibly corresponds to TRBD1 (5 bases). CDR3 size: 12 residues. Trimming took off 8 bases at V and 3 bases at J, with 10 bases between the two ends. Germline V CDR1 and CDR2: MDHEN, SYDVKM. The CDR3 DNA follows: TGTGCCAGCTCCGAGACAGACTATGGCTACACCTTC. It yields the protein CASSETDYGYTF.

V gene TRBV2 combines with J gene TRBJ1-2; D might be TRBD1 (5 bases). The CDR3 extends over 15 amino acids. Germline loops: CDR1 SNHLY, CDR2 FYNNEI. V was pared by 6 bases and J by 4 bases, with 18 bases between. In DNA, the CDR3 is TGTGCCAGCAGCGGTGGACAAGGATCTCCCTATGGCTACACCTTC. It is translated as CASSGGQGSPYGYTF.

DNA of the CDR3: TGCGCCAGCAGCATCGGACAGGGGGGCACTGAAGCTTTCTTT. Translated: CASSIGQGGTEAFF. This chain links TRBV5-1 with TRBJ1-1; 10 bases align to TRBD1. Germline V gene lookup returns CDR1 SGHRS and CDR2 YFSETQ. The CDR3 loop spans 14 amino acids. V shed 4 bases and J 4 bases; nucleotides not matched to a gene: 4.

The rearrangement links TRBV2 to TRBJ2-5; unclear D gene. The CDR3 extends over 14 amino acids. Trimming pared 1 base from V and 6 bases from J, leaving 12 bases between. The germline CDR1 and CDR2 sequences are SNHLY and FYNNEI. The CDR3 loop is CASSEDEAGQTQYF. DNA of the CDR3: TGTGCCAGCAGTGAAGATGAGGCTGGGCAGACCCAGTACTTC. The full variable domain, rest sourced from reference TRBV2 and TRBJ2-5, is EPEVTQTPSHQVTQMGQEVILRCVPISNHLYFYWYRQILGQKVEFLVSFYNNEISEKSEIFDDQFSVERPDGSNFTLKIRSTKLEDSAMYFCASSEDEAGQTQYFGPGTRLLVL.

This clone was seen more than once but under ten times. The chain uses TRBV19 and TRBJ1-1; no definite D call. V lost 3 bases, J lost 4 bases, and 12 bases lay in between. Germline V gene lookup returns CDR1 LNHDA and CDR2 SQIVND (reference sequence). The CDR3 contains 14 residues. The CDR3 loop is CASSMVRASTEAFF. Here the CDR3 DNA reads TGTGCCAGTAGTATGGTAAGGGCTTCCACTGAAGCTTTCTTT.

This rearrangement joins TRBV11-2 to TRBJ2-2; weak D call: TRBD2 (5 bases). Germline V gene lookup returns CDR1 SGHAT and CDR2 FQNNGV. The CDR3 loop spans 14 amino acids. V dropped 1 base and J dropped 6 bases, with 9 bases sitting between them. CDR3 residues: CASSLVRVAGELFF. The CDR3 region has the DNA TGTGCCAGCAGCTTAGTGAGGGTGGCCGGGGAGCTGTTTTTT.

As concerns this clone: This CDR3 is also generated by other DNA sequences in the sample. This sequence joins TRBV7-9 and TRBJ2-7; D uncertain. Per germline, CDR1 SEHNR and CDR2 FQNEAQ (reference sequence). The CDR3 covers 11 residues. Trimming removed 4 bases at V and 2 bases at J, with 3 bases between. The CDR3 nucleotides read TGTGCCAGCAGCTCGGCCTACGAGCAGTACTTC. Its translation is CASSSAYEQYF.

The chain has TRBV29-1 and TRBJ2-5; D remains ambiguous. The germline V and J ends were trimmed by 8 bases and 5 bases, with 18 bases remaining between them. The CDR3 contains 13 residues. Germline V gene sequence: CDR1 SQVTM, CDR2 ANQGSEA. In DNA, the CDR3 is TGCAGCTCCGGGCACTTCCGGCAGGAGACCCAGTACTTC. Its translation is CSSGHFRQETQYF.

The rearrangement joins TRBV29-1 to TRBJ2-3; D call uncertain. The V gene lost 3 bases and the J gene lost 1 base, with 14 bases spanning the gap. Germline CDR1 is SQVTM and CDR2 is ANQGSEA. The CDR3 has 15 amino acids. The CDR3 is CSVDGPATGTDTQYF. The CDR3 region has the DNA TGCAGCGTTGATGGGCCCGCGACGGGCACAGATACGCAGTATTTT.

The V and J genes are TRBV19 and TRBJ2-7; 16 bases map to TRBD2. The germline gives CDR1 LNHDA, CDR2 SQIVND (reference sequence). J was trimmed by 7 bases and V by 9 bases; bases with no gene match: 18. The CDR3 sequence is 18 residues long. CDR3 in amino acids: CASRPPPGLAGGSGEQYF. Here the CDR3 DNA reads TGTGCCAGCAGACCTCCGCCGGGACTAGCGGGAGGGTCGGGGGAGCAGTACTTC.

Concerning this clone: The identical CDR3 is also encoded by other nucleotide sequences in the sample. This chain uses TRBV19 with TRBJ2-3; 8 bases are a match to TRBD1. This CDR3 has 14 residues. Trimming at V came to 1 base and at J to 3 bases, leaving 0 bases not matched to a gene. Germline V gives CDR1 LNHDA, CDR2 SQIVND (reference sequence). In nucleotides, the CDR3 is TGTGCCAGTAGTATAGGGACAGGGACAGATACGCAGTATTTT. It specifies CASSIGTGTDTQYF.

V gene TRBV6-5 combines with J gene TRBJ2-2; perhaps TRBD2 as D (6 bases). Between the trimmed V and J ends, which lost 5 bases and 5 bases, there was a span of 15 bases. Germline CDR1 and CDR2: MNHEY and SVGAGI. This CDR3 is built from 15 residues. CDR3 in DNA: TGTGCCAGCAGTAGGGACTCCCGGGTGACCGGGGAGCTGTTTTTT. Protein sequence: CASSRDSRVTGELFF.

About this clone itself: Other DNA sequences from this sample encode an identical CDR3 as well. The genes are TRBV18 and TRBJ2-6; D may be TRBD1 (6 bases). The CDR3 runs to 16 residues. The germline V gene encodes CDR1 KGHSH and CDR2 LQKENI. V was pared by 3 bases and J by 0 bases, with 9 bases between. The CDR3 sequence is CASSPVGGSGANVLTF. CDR3 coding DNA: TGTGCCAGCTCACCGGTAGGGGGCTCTGGGGCCAACGTCCTGACTTTC.

The chain has TRBV9 and TRBJ1-1; D remains unclear. The germline V gene has CDR1 SGDLS and CDR2 YYNGEE. V was shortened by 3 bases and J by 1 base, with 7 bases between the two germline ends. This CDR3 is built from 13 residues. The CDR3 reads CASSAGRNTEAFF. In DNA, the CDR3 is TGTGCCAGCAGCGCGGGAAGGAACACTGAAGCTTTCTTT.

The V call is TRBV2, the J call TRBJ1-1; unclear D gene. Germline V gives CDR1 SNHLY, CDR2 FYNNEI. Trimming cost V 9 bases and J 0 bases, with 11 bases left between them. The CDR3 is 13 amino acids. This CDR3 is CARSRPMNTEAFF. The CDR3 region has the DNA TGTGCCAGAAGTAGGCCTATGAACACTGAAGCTTTCTTT.

V gene TRBV28 combines with J gene TRBJ1-4, with D unclear. Trimming cost V 5 bases and J 8 bases, with 6 bases left between them. CDR1 and CDR2 from the germline V gene are MDHEN and SYDVKM. The CDR3 extends over 11 amino acids. The CDR3 DNA reads TGTGCCAGCAGTGATGAAGAAAAACTGTTTTTT. Its translation is CASSDEEKLFF.

The chain uses TRBV7-2 and TRBJ2-7; D may correspond to TRBD1 or TRBD2 (5 bases each). The CDR3 contains 13 residues. Germline CDR1 is SGHTA and CDR2 is FQGNSA. V lost 5 bases to trimming and J lost 6 bases, with 14 bases between them. The CDR3 region is CASSGRVRGEQYF. For the CDR3, the DNA is TGTGCCAGCAGCGGCAGGGTCCGGGGCGAGCAGTACTTC.

J is TRBJ1-1 and V is TRBV28, with 7 bases identical to TRBD1. Germline V CDR1 and CDR2: MDHEN, SYDVKM. The CDR3 covers 16 residues. Germline trimming cut 4 bases from V and 1 base from J; bases unmatched to any gene: 9. The chain's CDR3 is CASSSPSRTGNTEAFF. CDR3 nucleotides: TGTGCCAGCAGTTCCCCTTCTCGGACAGGGAACACTGAAGCTTTCTTT.

The chain combines TRBV19 with TRBJ1-1; TRBD1 matches at 8 bases. The V segment lost 5 bases and the J segment 1 base; nucleotides outside the gene matches: 6. The CDR3 spans 15 residues. CDR1 and CDR2 (germline): LNHDA, SQIVND (reference sequence). The CDR3 DNA reads TGTGCCAGTAGTTCCCAGGGGGCCGGGAACACTGAAGCTTTCTTT. It encodes CASSSQGAGNTEAFF.

The chain joins TRBV7-3 to TRBJ1-2; the D gene is possibly TRBD1 (6 bases). CDR1 SGHTA and CDR2 FQGTGA come from the germline V gene. This CDR3 has 16 residues. V lost 2 bases, J lost 7 bases, and 20 bases lay in between. The CDR3 DNA reads as TGTGCCAGCAGCTTAGCCTTTGGCAGGGGAGAGTCTGGCTACACCTTC. It translates to CASSLAFGRGESGYTF. Together with reference TRBV7-3 and TRBJ1-2, the CDR3 gives the full variable domain: GAGVSQTPSNKVTEKGKYVELRCDPISGHTALYWYRQSLGQGPEFLIYFQGTGAADDSGLPNDRFFAVRPEGSVSTLKIQRTERGDSAVYLCASSLAFGRGESGYTFGSGTRLTVV.

The V and J genes are TRBV7-9 and TRBJ2-5, with 9 bases matching TRBD2. CDR1 is SEHNR and CDR2 is FQNEAQ in the germline V gene (reference sequence). Trimming at V came to 5 bases and at J to 5 bases, leaving 9 bases not matched to a gene. CDR3 length equals 15 residues. The CDR3 DNA sequence: TGTGCCAGCAGCCTAGGCTGGACTAGCGTGGAGACCCAGTACTTC. Encoded protein: CASSLGWTSVETQYF.

This chain joins TRBV19 and TRBJ2-7, with 9 bases lining up with TRBD1. V gave up 3 bases and J gave up 2 bases; unmatched junction bases: 2. The CDR3 consists of 14 residues. CDR1 LNHDA and CDR2 SQIVND come from the germline V gene (reference sequence). The CDR3 spells CASSIWTGAYEQYF. The CDR3, as DNA: TGTGCCAGTAGTATCTGGACAGGGGCCTACGAGCAGTACTTC.

This chain uses TRBV28 with TRBJ2-3, with 8 positions matching TRBD1. Looked up from germline, CDR1 is MDHEN and CDR2 is SYDVKM. The CDR3 runs to 14 residues. After removal of 10 bases from V and 0 bases from J, the junction contained 6 bases not matched to a gene. The CDR3 spells CAIPGTGSTDTQYF. CDR3 DNA: TGTGCCATCCCCGGGACAGGAAGCACAGATACGCAGTATTTT. The full variable domain, with the rest looked up from reference TRBV28 and TRBJ2-3, is DVKVTQSSRYLVKRTGEKVFLECVQDMDHENMFWYRQDPGLGLRLIYFSYDVKMKEKGDIPEGYSVSREKKERFSLILESASTNQTSMYLCAIPGTGSTDTQYFGPGTRLTVL.